This T cell receptor beta chain is from a study of OX40 agonist ivuxolimab in advanced cancers. Profiling relied on immunoSEQ multiplex PCR, and the TCRdb table lists in-frame clones only, not all of them. The data show tens of thousands of clones, 80% to 90% seen once. The TCR originated in an adult with an advanced solid tumor such as melanoma, head and neck, liver or kidney cancer. Here the sequenced sample was CD4+ or CD8+ T cells sorted from blood, taken in a trial of the OX40 agonist ivuxolimab.

The CDR3 loop reads CASSPWTGVSGNYGYTF. The CDR3 DNA reads TGTGCCAGTAGTCCCTGGACAGGGGTATCTGGTAACTATGGCTACACCTTC. The chain uses TRBV19 and TRBJ1-2; 9 bases align to TRBD1. This CDR3 has 17 residues. Germline lookup yields CDR1 LNHDA and CDR2 SQIVND (reference sequence). V was clipped by 5 bases and J by 1 base; unmatched bases: 11.